Each of the 32 T cell receptor beta chains below was sequenced from the same sample in a study of cytomegalovirus exposure and HLA in healthy donors. PCR involved 60 Vbeta and 13 Jbeta primers. Repertoires were generated with immunoSEQ multiplex PCR, while TCRdb's copy carries only in-frame clones and drops some. The repertoire has 150,000 to 200,000 clones, about 90% of them found once; the top ten carry more than 0.2%. Sequencing used PBMCs. The source is a girl less than two years old in good health and CMV-seronegative.

The genes are TRBV5-6 and TRBJ1-1; D not resolved. Germline CDR1 is SGHDT and CDR2 is YYEEEE. The CDR3 loop spans 13 amino acids. Trimming left V 0 bases short and J 3 bases short, with 6 bases between. The CDR3 region has the DNA TGTGCCAGCAGCTTGGCCTTCGACACTGAAGCTTTCTTT. Translation gives CASSLAFDTEAFF.

V and J are TRBV4-2 and TRBJ2-7; 12 nucleotides align to TRBD2. CDR1 LGHNA and CDR2 YNFKEQ come from the germline V gene. The CDR3 runs to 14 residues. J lost 7 bases, V lost 7 bases, and 8 bases had no gene match. In DNA form, the CDR3 reads TGTGCCAGCAACCGACTAGCGGGAGATTCAGAGCAGTACTTC. Protein: CASNRLAGDSEQYF.

The rearrangement links TRBV13 to TRBJ2-3, with 7 bases that match TRBD1. The CDR3 is 15 amino acids. Germline V gene lookup returns CDR1 PRHDT and CDR2 FYEKMQ (reference sequence). V dropped 5 bases and J dropped 2; count of bases not matched to a gene: 7. CDR3 in amino acids: CASSPQGQHTDTQYF. The CDR3 DNA follows: TGTGCCAGCAGCCCACAGGGGCAGCACACAGATACGCAGTATTTT.

The chain uses TRBV6-5 and TRBJ1-4, with D possibly being TRBD1 (6 bases). CDR3 length equals 14 residues. Looked up from germline, CDR1 is MNHEY and CDR2 is SVGAGI. The V and J ends lost 5 bases and 7 bases respectively, with 14 bases between them. This CDR3 is CASSTGPPAEKLFF. For the CDR3, the DNA is TGTGCCAGCAGTACAGGGCCCCCCGCTGAAAAACTGTTTTTT.

The chain joins TRBV7-6 to TRBJ2-3, with 11 bases aligning to TRBD2. This CDR3 comprises 16 residues. With 1 base clipped from V and 4 bases from J, the junction kept 4 bases outside the gene matches. CDR1 SGHVS and CDR2 FNYEAQ come from the germline V gene. In nucleotides, the CDR3 is TGTGCCAGCAGCTTAGGGATAGCGGGAGGGCCAGATACGCAGTATTTT. It specifies CASSLGIAGGPDTQYF.

The chain couples TRBV6-6 to TRBJ1-1; D unclear. CDR3 length equals 14 residues. The ends were cut back, 2 bases at V and 1 base at J, with 8 bases in the middle. CDR1 and CDR2 (germline): MNHNY, SVGAGI (reference sequence). Written as DNA, the CDR3 is TGTGCCAGCAGTTACGAGGGAGAGAACACTGAAGCTTTCTTT. It is translated as CASSYEGENTEAFF.

The chain carries TRBV6-6 and TRBJ2-3, with a possible D match to TRBD2 (5 bases). This CDR3 spans 15 amino acids. The V end was cut by 2 bases, the J end by 0 bases, with 9 bases between. Germline CDR1 reads MNHNY; CDR2 reads SVGAGI (reference sequence). CDR3 sequence reads: CASSYLAWSTDTQYF. The CDR3 DNA sequence: TGTGCCAGCAGTTACCTAGCATGGAGCACAGATACGCAGTATTTT.

Regarding this clone: The same CDR3 is also encoded by other DNA sequences in this sample. The V call is TRBV9, the J call TRBJ2-1; 9 bases align to TRBD2. V lost 2 bases, J lost 4 bases, and 4 bases stayed unmatched. In germline, CDR1 is SGDLS, CDR2 YYNGEE. The CDR3 totals 15 residues. The CDR3 DNA reads TGTGCCAGCAGCGTGGGCGGGAGGGAATACAATGAGCAGTTCTTC. This gives the protein CASSVGGREYNEQFF.

The rearrangement uses TRBV5-1 and TRBJ2-5, with TRBD1 matching 10 bases. Germline CDR1 and CDR2: SGHRS and YFSETQ. The CDR3 contains 13 residues. J gave up 5 bases and V 3 bases, and 1 base lay outside the gene matches. The CDR3 bases are TGCGCCAGCAGCTGGGGACAGGGGGAGACCCAGTACTTC. Its translation: CASSWGQGETQYF.

The chain couples TRBV11-2 to TRBJ1-6, with 9 positions matching TRBD1. Losses at the gene ends were 3 bases for V and 10 bases for J; bases not matched to a gene: 7. The CDR3 is 15 amino acids. Per germline, CDR1 SGHAT and CDR2 FQNNGV. The CDR3 here is CASSFSGQGPSPLHF. CDR3 in DNA: TGTGCCAGCAGCTTTTCTGGACAGGGGCCATCACCCCTCCACTTT.

This clone was seen only a few times. The chain is built from TRBV4-2 and TRBJ2-7; 9 bases are a match to TRBD2. This CDR3 region has 15 residues. The germline gives CDR1 LGHNA, CDR2 YNFKEQ. V lost 0 bases to trimming and J lost 4 bases; unmatched junction nucleotides: 4. CDR3 sequence (DNA): TGTGCCAGCAGCCAAGATACGGGACTAGCATACGAGCAGTACTTC. It yields the protein CASSQDTGLAYEQYF.

The chain links TRBV7-3 to TRBJ2-7, with TRBD2 matching 11 bases. Unmatched junction bases numbered 3, after V lost 5 bases and J lost 0 bases. CDR1 is SGHTA, CDR2 FQGTGA, per germline. This CDR3 spans 15 amino acids. Here the CDR3 DNA reads TGTGCCAGCAGCCTCACTAGCGGGGGCTCCTACGAGCAGTACTTC. Protein: CASSLTSGGSYEQYF.

The chain links TRBV2 to TRBJ1-2; TRBD1 matches at 9 bases. Trimming removed 4 bases from V and 6 bases from J; junction bases left unmatched: 6. The V gene's germline CDR1 is SNHLY and CDR2 FYNNEI. The CDR3 has 14 amino acids. In nucleotides, the CDR3 is TGTGCCAGCAGTGCGGACAGGGGTGGAGATGGCTACACCTTC. Its translation: CASSADRGGDGYTF.

This chain links TRBV5-4 with TRBJ2-6, with 12 bases matching TRBD2. The germline V gene has CDR1 SGHNT and CDR2 YYREEE (reference sequence). The CDR3 loop spans 18 amino acids. V shed 4 bases and J 4 bases; nucleotides not matched to a gene: 9. The CDR3 here is CASSRYGLAGTGANVLTF. The CDR3 coding sequence is TGTGCCAGCAGCAGGTACGGACTAGCGGGAACCGGGGCCAACGTCCTGACTTTC.

The rearrangement links TRBV11-3 to TRBJ2-1, with a weak D call TRBD2 (5 bases). Germline loops: CDR1 SGHNT, CDR2 YENEEA. This CDR3 is 15 amino acids long. Deletions cut 0 bases from V and 7 bases from J, with 13 bases between. The CDR3 protein is CASSLEGPRRNEQFF. The CDR3 DNA reads as TGTGCCAGCAGCTTAGAAGGCCCGAGGAGGAATGAGCAGTTCTTC. Filled out from reference TRBV11-3 and TRBJ2-1, the complete variable domain reads EAGVVQSPRYKIIEKKQPVAFWCNPISGHNTLYWYLQNLGQGPELLIRYENEEAVDDSQLPKDRFSAERLKGVDSTLKIQPAELGDSAVYLCASSLEGPRRNEQFFGPGTRLTVL.

The V call is TRBV5-1, the J call TRBJ2-6; TRBD2 is a possible D gene (5 bases). Germline V gives CDR1 SGHRS, CDR2 YFSETQ. Between the trimmed V and J ends, which lost 0 bases and 2 bases, there was a span of 9 bases. The CDR3 consists of 16 residues. The CDR3 loop reads CASSLVTGAGANVLTF. The CDR3 nucleotides are TGCGCCAGCAGCTTGGTAACCGGGGCTGGGGCCAACGTCCTGACTTTC. Filled out from reference TRBV5-1 and TRBJ2-6, the complete variable domain reads KAGVTQTPRYLIKTRGQQVTLSCSPISGHRSVSWYQQTPGQGLQFLFEYFSETQRNKGNFPGRFSGRQFSNSRSEMNVSTLELGDSALYLCASSLVTGAGANVLTFGAGSRLTVL.

This chain links TRBV5-4 with TRBJ1-2; D remains ambiguous. Germline CDR1 SGHNT, CDR2 YYREEE (reference sequence). Deletions cut 0 bases from V and 3 bases from J, with 12 bases between. CDR3 size: 15 residues. CDR3 DNA: TGTGCCAGCAGCTTGGCCTCGGGATTAGACTATGGCTACACCTTC. It codes for CASSLASGLDYGYTF.

This rearrangement joins TRBV10-3 to TRBJ1-5, with D tentatively TRBD1 (5 bases). Germline V lookup: CDR1 ENHRY, CDR2 SYGVKD. V lost 5 bases, J lost 3 bases, and 11 bases lay in between. This CDR3 is built from 14 residues. The DNA of the CDR3 is TGTGCCATCAGTACAGGAGGGGACAATCAGCCCCAGCATTTT. Amino acids: CAISTGGDNQPQHF.

CDR3 sequence reads: CASSQSLDREDYGYTF. In DNA, the CDR3 is TGCGCCAGCAGTCAATCCTTGGACAGGGAGGACTATGGCTACACCTTC. V gene TRBV23-1 combines with J gene TRBJ1-2; TRBD1 matches at 8 bases. TRBV23-1 is placed among ORFs of uncertain function. Germline trimming cut 0 bases from V and 3 bases from J; bases unmatched to any gene: 6. The CDR3 covers 16 residues.

The chain combines TRBV6-1 with TRBJ2-5; D perhaps matches TRBD2 (6 bases). V was shortened by 8 bases and J by 1 base, with 11 bases between the two germline ends. From germline, CDR1 is MNHNS and CDR2 SASEGT. The CDR3 runs 13 residues. Here the CDR3 reads CASRGIGQETQYF. The CDR3 DNA reads TGTGCCAGCCGGGGGATTGGCCAAGAGACCCAGTACTTC.

This clone was picked up a small number of times. This chain uses TRBV5-4 with TRBJ2-7; the match to TRBD1 covers 7 bases. The CDR3 runs to 18 residues. Germline V gene sequence: CDR1 SGHNT, CDR2 YYREEE (reference sequence). J lost 2 bases, V lost 0 bases, and 14 bases had no gene match. The CDR3 spells CASSLALAEGALAYEQYF. The CDR3 nucleotides read TGTGCCAGCAGCTTGGCTTTGGCTGAGGGGGCGCTGGCCTACGAGCAGTACTTC.

The rearrangement uses TRBV11-3 and TRBJ2-7, with D possibly TRBD2 on 5 matching bases. The V gene lost 5 bases and the J gene lost 3 bases, with 14 bases spanning the gap. Per the germline V gene, CDR1 is SGHNT and CDR2 is YENEEA. The CDR3 is 14 residues long. The DNA for the CDR3 is TGTGCCAGCAGCCCCGGAGGCTCGAACTACGAGCAGTACTTC. This codes for CASSPGGSNYEQYF.

Turning to this clone: Additional DNA sequences in this sample encode the identical CDR3. V and J are TRBV30 and TRBJ2-3; 11 positions agree with TRBD2. J was trimmed by 5 bases and V by 2 bases; bases with no gene match: 9. Germline assignment: CDR1 GTSNPN and CDR2 SVGIG (reference sequence). This CDR3 is built from 16 residues. CDR3 coding DNA: TGTGCCTGGAGTTTAGCGGGAGGGTCTAAGGGAGATACGCAGTATTTT. Translation gives CAWSLAGGSKGDTQYF.

This chain connects TRBV29-1 to TRBJ2-5; 7 bases fit TRBD1. Germline V gives CDR1 SQVTM, CDR2 ANQGSEA. CDR3 length equals 13 residues. Trimming took 7 bases from V and 4 from J; bases not matched to a gene: 9. CDR3: CSGKTTGRETQYF. CDR3 DNA: TGCAGCGGGAAAACGACAGGGAGAGAGACCCAGTACTTC.

The table lists this clone with a few counts. V is TRBV25-1 and J is TRBJ1-3; TRBD1 might be the D (5 bases). The CDR3 extends over 13 amino acids. V was pared by 10 bases and J by 2 bases, with 12 bases between. CDR1 is MGHDK and CDR2 is SYGVNS in the germline V gene. Written as DNA, the CDR3 is TGTGCCACCAAGACAGAACCTGGAAACACCATATATTTT. Translation gives CATKTEPGNTIYF.

The chain has TRBV6-5 and TRBJ2-2; unclear D gene. V lost 3 bases to trimming and J lost 5 bases, with 4 bases between them. Germline CDR1 and CDR2: MNHEY and SVGAGI. The length of the CDR3 is 12 residues. CDR3 DNA sequence: TGTGCCAGCAGTTATTATACCGGGGAGCTGTTTTTT. This translates into CASSYYTGELFF.

The chain employs TRBV27 and TRBJ1-2, with TRBD1 as a possible D gene (6 bases). V dropped 2 bases and J dropped 6 bases, with 28 bases sitting between them. The CDR3 runs 19 residues. Germline V gene data show CDR1 as MNHEY and CDR2 as SMNVEV (reference sequence). The CDR3, as DNA: TGTGCCAGCAGTTTAACAGCGGGGGCCGCTCGGATGACACCAAATGGCTACACCTTC. Encoded protein: CASSLTAGAARMTPNGYTF.

The gene calls are TRBV6-5 and TRBJ1-1; TRBD1 aligns across 9 bases. After removal of 8 bases from V and 10 bases from J, the junction contained 5 bases not matched to a gene. The CDR3 has 11 amino acids. Germline CDR1 MNHEY, CDR2 SVGAGI. Here the CDR3 DNA reads TGTGCCAGCTCAACAGGGGGCGCAGCTTTCTTT. Translation: CASSTGGAAFF.

The genes are TRBV4-1 and TRBJ1-3; no definite D call. Germline CDR1 reads MGHRA; CDR2 reads YSYEKL. The CDR3 is 15 amino acids. Trimming cost V 4 bases and J 0 bases, with 10 bases left between them. The CDR3 reads CASSPSQPSGNTIYF. CDR3 coding DNA: TGCGCCAGCAGCCCTAGTCAGCCCTCTGGAAACACCATATATTTT.

The J gene is TRBJ2-7, the V gene TRBV4-2; 8 nucleotides agree with TRBD2. The CDR3 consists of 14 residues. The ends lost 3 bases at V and 4 bases at J; junction bases unmatched: 5. Germline values: CDR1 LGHNA, CDR2 YNFKEQ. The CDR3 DNA reads TGTGCCAGCAGCCATACTAGCGGAGTTTACGAGCAGTACTTC. Translated: CASSHTSGVYEQYF.

In its sample, this clone was seen once. The same CDR3 is also encoded by other DNA sequences in this sample. The genes are TRBV7-8 and TRBJ2-7; 10 positions match TRBD2. This CDR3 comprises 17 residues. The J segment lost 2 bases and the V segment lost 6 bases, leaving 13 bases of the junction unmatched. Germline CDR1 is SGHVS and CDR2 is FQNEAQ. In nucleotides, the CDR3 is TGTGCCAGCAGGGATGGGATAGGACTAGCGGCCCCCTACGAGCAGTACTTC. Translating it yields CASRDGIGLAAPYEQYF.

The chain employs TRBV4-1 and TRBJ2-1; 14 bases map to TRBD2. Germline V gives CDR1 MGHRA, CDR2 YSYEKL. Unmatched junction bases numbered 8, after V lost 1 base and J lost 9 bases. The CDR3 sequence is 17 residues long. The CDR3 DNA reads as TGCGCCAGCAGCCAAGCGGGACTAGCGGGAGTGTATGGTGAGCAGTTCTTC. Translation: CASSQAGLAGVYGEQFF.